One sample yielded the 28 T cell receptor beta chains listed below, sequenced in a study of T cells after yellow fever vaccination. TCRdb re-called the 5' RACE reads through MiXCR, storing one row per CDR3 protein. There are 350,000 to 450,000 distinct CDR3 sequences in the sample; roughly 20% occur only once, and 18% lies in the top ten. The input for sequencing was PBMCs, taken before the yellow fever booster vaccination. Source of these receptors: a man aged 18-30 years who received the YFV17D yellow fever vaccine.

V usage is TRBV18 and J usage is TRBJ1-1; a possible D gene is TRBD1 (6 bases). The CDR3 consists of 18 residues. V dropped 10 bases and J dropped 7 bases, with 34 bases sitting between them. Germline CDR1 is KGHSH and CDR2 is LQKENI. This CDR3 is CATSPSGGASFSPIEAFF. The CDR3 DNA follows: TGTGCCACCAGCCCGTCGGGGGGGGCTAGTTTTAGCCCCATTGAAGCTTTCTTT.

The rearrangement joins TRBV11-1 to TRBJ2-5, with 11 positions matching TRBD1. V trimming: 3 bases; J trimming: 4 bases; junction bases outside the gene matches: 10. The CDR3 is 17 residues long. Germline loops: CDR1 SGHAT, CDR2 FQDESV (reference sequence). The CDR3 region is CASSLFSGGQGGETQYF. The CDR3 bases are TGTGCCAGCAGCTTGTTCTCTGGGGGACAGGGGGGAGAGACCCAGTACTTC.

The gene calls are TRBV18 and TRBJ2-1, with a possible D match to TRBD2 (6 bases). Germline V gene lookup returns CDR1 KGHSH and CDR2 LQKENI. The V gene lost 2 bases and the J gene lost 9 bases, with 8 bases spanning the gap. The CDR3 extends over 12 amino acids. CDR3 residues: CASSPMGGEQFF. The CDR3 coding sequence is TGTGCCAGCTCACCAATGGGAGGTGAGCAGTTCTTC.

The sample holds a few counts of this clonotype. The V and J genes are TRBV6-1 and TRBJ2-3; D possibly corresponds to TRBD2 (6 bases). This CDR3 contains 13 residues. The germline V gene encodes CDR1 MNHNS and CDR2 SASEGT. V was shortened by 11 bases and J by 2 bases, with 14 bases between the two germline ends. The CDR3 coding sequence is TGTGCCGTCAAGCTAGCGCCCACAGATACGCAGTATTTT. Protein product: CAVKLAPTDTQYF.

This clonotype was counted many times. This sequence joins TRBV20-1 and TRBJ1-2; D is undetermined. This CDR3 contains 13 residues. Trimming removed 3 bases from V and 8 bases from J, with 16 bases in between. CDR1 is DFQATT, CDR2 SNEGSKA, per germline (reference sequence). CDR3 in amino acids: CSARFRLSSGYTF. The DNA of the CDR3 is TGCAGTGCTAGGTTCAGGCTATCTTCAGGCTACACCTTC.

A few counts support this clonotype. The rearrangement joins TRBV27 to TRBJ2-3, with 10 bases matching TRBD2. CDR1 and CDR2 (germline): MNHEY, SMNVEV (reference sequence). The V gene end was trimmed by 0 bases and the J gene end by 0 bases; junction bases not matched to a gene: 3. The CDR3 is 17 residues long. CDR3 sequence: CASSLSTSGASTDTQYF. The CDR3 DNA follows: TGTGCCAGCAGTTTATCCACTAGCGGGGCTAGCACAGATACGCAGTATTTT.

V gene TRBV29-1 combines with J gene TRBJ2-3, with unresolved D. The CDR3 extends over 12 amino acids. Trimming shortened V by 0 bases and J by 4 bases, and 5 bases separated the two germline ends. Germline loops: CDR1 SQVTM, CDR2 ANQGSEA. This chain's CDR3 is CSVEDKADTQYF. In DNA form, the CDR3 reads TGCAGCGTTGAAGATAAAGCAGATACGCAGTATTTT.

The rearrangement joins TRBV30 to TRBJ1-5; D unresolved. The CDR3 is 13 amino acids. With 1 base removed from V and 7 bases from J, the gap between germline ends came to 11 bases. Germline CDR1 is GTSNPN and CDR2 is SVGIG (reference sequence). Here the CDR3 reads CAWSGTVGQPQHF. The CDR3, as DNA: TGTGCCTGGAGTGGGACGGTTGGGCAGCCCCAGCATTTT.

The rearrangement joins TRBV4-2 to TRBJ1-2; 7 bases line up with TRBD1. V was pared by 3 bases and J by 4 bases, with 11 bases of the junction left unmatched. The germline gives CDR1 LGHNA, CDR2 YNFKEQ. The CDR3 covers 16 residues. CDR3 in DNA: TGTGCCAGCAGCCAGCGCACAGGGGAAGAAAGCTATGGCTACACCTTC. Translation: CASSQRTGEESYGYTF.

The V gene is TRBV18, the J gene TRBJ2-2; D ambiguous. CDR3 length equals 14 residues. Germline CDR1 is KGHSH and CDR2 is LQKENI. V was clipped by 6 bases and J by 2 bases, with 10 bases between them. The CDR3 bases are TGTGCCAGCTCGCTTCCAATAAACACCGGGGAGCTGTTTTTT. Translating it yields CASSLPINTGELFF.

This clonotype has a handful of counts. The chain carries TRBV7-9 and TRBJ2-7; TRBD2 might be the D (6 bases). The CDR3 consists of 12 residues. The germline V gene encodes CDR1 SEHNR and CDR2 FQNEAQ (reference sequence). Trimming shortened V by 4 bases and J by 4 bases, and 8 bases separated the two germline ends. The CDR3 sequence: CASSWRGYEQYF. CDR3 coding DNA: TGTGCCAGCAGCTGGAGGGGTTACGAGCAGTACTTC.

This clonotype was counted between two and nine times. This chain joins TRBV6-1 and TRBJ2-7; D perhaps matches TRBD1 (6 bases). CDR3 length equals 16 residues. The germline V and J ends were trimmed by 3 bases and 0 bases, with 15 bases remaining between them. CDR1 and CDR2 (germline): MNHNS, SASEGT. Written as DNA, the CDR3 is TGTGCCAGCAGTGACACCCGACAGGTCCGCTCCTACGAGCAGTACTTC. This codes for CASSDTRQVRSYEQYF.

The genes are TRBV5-4 and TRBJ2-6; TRBD2 might be the D (6 bases). Germline V gene sequence: CDR1 SGHNT, CDR2 YYREEE (reference sequence). The CDR3 consists of 16 residues. Deletions cut 4 bases from V and 4 bases from J, with 15 bases between. CDR3 sequence (DNA): TGTGCCAGCAGCCTCCCGGGACTTTCGGGGGCCAACGTCCTGACTTTC. As protein: CASSLPGLSGANVLTF.

J is TRBJ1-1 and V is TRBV4-1; the match to TRBD1 covers 8 bases. The V gene end was trimmed by 2 bases and the J gene end by 11 bases; junction bases not matched to a gene: 4. The CDR3 length is 12 residues. CDR1 and CDR2 from the germline V gene are MGHRA and YSYEKL. In DNA form, the CDR3 reads TGCGCCAGCAGCCAAAAAGGGGACAGGGCTTTCTTT. Translating it yields CASSQKGDRAFF.

This clonotype was seen a few times. J is TRBJ2-4 and V is TRBV6-5; D ambiguous. The CDR3 has 14 amino acids. The ends were cut back, 0 bases at V and 6 bases at J, with 9 bases in the middle. Per germline, CDR1 MNHEY and CDR2 SVGAGI. The CDR3 loop reads CASSYSTRRNIQYF. The DNA for the CDR3 is TGTGCCAGCAGTTACTCGACTCGCCGAAACATTCAGTACTTC.

This clonotype was seen ten or more times. This chain joins TRBV5-6 and TRBJ1-1; weak D call: TRBD1 (5 bases). V was shortened by 7 bases and J by 1 base, with 11 bases between the two germline ends. The CDR3 is 13 residues long. Germline V gene sequence: CDR1 SGHDT, CDR2 YYEEEE. CDR3 nucleotide sequence: TGTGCCAGCCCTGGGACGGGGAACACTGAAGCTTTCTTT. The encoded protein is CASPGTGNTEAFF.

This sequence joins TRBV27 and TRBJ2-7, with a weak D call TRBD1 (5 bases). This CDR3 is 14 amino acids long. Deletions cut 8 bases from V and 0 bases from J, with 14 bases between. Germline assignment: CDR1 MNHEY and CDR2 SMNVEV (reference sequence). CDR3 amino acids: CASASGQTSYEQYF. For the CDR3, the DNA is TGTGCCAGCGCCTCAGGGCAGACCTCCTACGAGCAGTACTTC.

The chain links TRBV7-9 to TRBJ2-6, with unresolved D. Germline loops: CDR1 SEHNR, CDR2 FQNEAQ (reference sequence). Trimming removed 4 bases from V and 0 bases from J, with 13 bases in between. The CDR3 spans 17 residues. CDR3 nucleotide sequence: TGTGCCAGCAGCTCCGGGTCTACTATCTCTGGGGCCAACGTCCTGACTTTC. It yields the protein CASSSGSTISGANVLTF.

This rearrangement joins TRBV27 to TRBJ1-6; 11 bases agree with TRBD1. Germline lookup yields CDR1 MNHEY and CDR2 SMNVEV (reference sequence). CDR3 length: 15 residues. Trimming removed 1 base from V and 8 bases from J; junction bases left unmatched: 1. CDR3 amino acids: CASSLWGQGDSPLHF. As DNA, the CDR3 is TGTGCCAGCAGTTTATGGGGACAGGGGGATTCACCCCTCCACTTT.

This clonotype was seen ten or more times. This chain uses TRBV10-3 with TRBJ2-3; 7 nucleotides agree with TRBD1. CDR3 length: 13 residues. Germline-derived CDR1 and CDR2 are ENHRY and SYGVKD. The junction had 4 bases not matched to a gene; V was cut back by 7 bases and J by 3 bases. CDR3 loop: CAIKGRGTDTQYF. The CDR3 coding sequence is TGTGCCATCAAGGGCAGGGGGACAGATACGCAGTATTTT.

This chain links TRBV7-9 with TRBJ1-1, with TRBD1 as a possible D gene (5 bases). This CDR3 has 13 residues. Germline V gene sequence: CDR1 SEHNR, CDR2 FQNEAQ (reference sequence). The V end lost 0 bases, the J end lost 6 bases, and 8 bases lay between the germline ends. DNA for the CDR3: TGTGCCAGCAGCTTAGCCAGGGTGCCTGAAGCTTTCTTT. This gives the protein CASSLARVPEAFF. Filled out from reference TRBV7-9 and TRBJ1-1, the complete variable domain reads DTGVSQNPRHKITKRGQNVTFRCDPISEHNRLYWYRQTLGQGPEFLTYFQNEAQLEKSRLLSDRFSAERPKGSFSTLEIQRTEQGDSAMYLCASSLARVPEAFFGQGTRLTVV.

This clonotype was counted a few times. CDR3 residues: CASSQGNGEKLFF. In nucleotides, the CDR3 is TGCGCCAGCAGCCAAGGCAATGGGGAAAAACTGTTTTTT. The gene calls are TRBV4-1 and TRBJ1-4; the D is unclear. V was clipped by 1 base and J by 8 bases, with 8 bases between them. This CDR3 contains 13 residues. Germline loops: CDR1 MGHRA, CDR2 YSYEKL.

This clonotype appeared a few times. This chain uses TRBV27 with TRBJ1-4; D possibly corresponds to TRBD1 (5 bases). V was shortened by 4 bases and J by 6 bases, with 18 bases between the two germline ends. This CDR3 spans 16 amino acids. Germline CDR1 is MNHEY and CDR2 is SMNVEV (reference sequence). The CDR3 bases are TGTGCCAGCAGTTATGACAGCACAAGCGTGGATGAAAAACTGTTTTTT. Encoded protein: CASSYDSTSVDEKLFF.

The table lists this clonotype with many counts. The gene calls are TRBV6-5 and TRBJ1-6, with D possibly being TRBD1 (5 bases). The CDR3 consists of 14 residues. V lost 2 bases and J lost 7, with 9 bases in between. Germline CDR1 and CDR2: MNHEY and SVGAGI. CDR3 residues: CASSYQQENSPLHF. The DNA for the CDR3 is TGTGCCAGCAGTTACCAACAGGAAAATTCACCCCTCCACTTT.

The genes are TRBV5-5 and TRBJ1-2; tentative D call: TRBD1 (6 bases). Trimming shortened V by 0 bases and J by 7 bases, and 19 bases separated the two germline ends. Germline V CDR1 and CDR2: SGHKS, YYEKEE (reference sequence). This CDR3 is built from 16 residues. The CDR3 DNA follows: TGTGCCAGCAGCTTGGGGGTTGGACAGTTCAGTAGTGGCTACACCTTC. This sequence encodes CASSLGVGQFSSGYTF. Full variable domain (missing parts from reference TRBV5-5 and TRBJ1-2): DAGVTQSPTHLIKTRGQQVTLRCSPISGHKSVSWYQQVLGQGPQFIFQYYEKEERGRGNFPDRFSARQFPNYSSELNVNALLLGDSALYLCASSLGVGQFSSGYTFGSGTRLTVV.

The V and J genes are TRBV7-2 and TRBJ1-6; no definite D call. This CDR3 has 14 amino acids. Trimming left V 5 bases short and J 10 bases short, with 15 bases between. The germline gives CDR1 SGHTA, CDR2 FQGNSA. The CDR3 coding sequence is TGTGCCAGCAGCAAGATCGTGGTTCTCTCACCCCTCCACTTT. This codes for CASSKIVVLSPLHF.

This clonotype came up a few times. The CDR3 nucleotides are TGTGCCAGCAGTGATTGGAACAGTGGCTACGAGCAGTACTTC. This translates into CASSDWNSGYEQYF. The rearrangement joins TRBV6-1 to TRBJ2-7; D is ambiguous. Per germline, CDR1 MNHNS and CDR2 SASEGT. The CDR3 totals 14 residues. Trimming removed 3 bases at V and 3 bases at J, with 12 bases between.

This clonotype was seen repeatedly, ten times or more. The chain has TRBV15 and TRBJ1-1; D is unclear. Trimming took off 1 base at V and 6 bases at J, with 9 bases between the two ends. CDR1 and CDR2 from the germline V gene are LNHNV and YYDKDF (reference sequence). The CDR3 length is 13 residues. CDR3 amino acids: CATSRAIAAEAFF. CDR3 coding DNA: TGTGCCACCAGCAGAGCTATAGCGGCTGAAGCTTTCTTT.